The 27 T cell receptor beta chains in this list originate from one sample, sequenced in a study of blood T cell repertoires in COVID-19. Using immunoSEQ multiplex PCR, the repertoire was profiled, and TCRdb retains in-frame clones only, with some absent. The top ten clones hold around 2.3% of a sample with about 180,000 clones, approximately 92% of them seen once. Sequencing was carried out using PBMCs or T cells enriched from blood (not recorded which). The receptors here all came from a woman in her thirties or forties with acute COVID-19.

This chain links TRBV28 with TRBJ1-1; D might be TRBD1 (5 bases). Germline V lookup: CDR1 MDHEN, CDR2 SYDVKM. The CDR3 sequence is 17 residues long. V lost 8 bases, J lost 4 bases, and 26 bases lay in between. CDR3 residues: CASHQEGLAGSFTEAFF. The CDR3 DNA sequence: TGTGCCAGCCACCAAGAGGGACTGGCAGGGTCTTTCACTGAAGCTTTCTTT. The variable domain in full, completed from reference TRBV28 and TRBJ1-1, reads DVKVTQSSRYLVKRTGEKVFLECVQDMDHENMFWYRQDPGLGLRLIYFSYDVKMKEKGDIPEGYSVSREKKERFSLILESASTNQTSMYLCASHQEGLAGSFTEAFFGQGTRLTVV.

The chain is built from TRBV5-5 and TRBJ2-1, with 7 bases that match TRBD1. J lost 7 bases, V lost 4 bases, and 8 bases had no gene match. The CDR3 spans 14 residues. CDR1 and CDR2 (germline): SGHKS, YYEKEE (reference sequence). The CDR3: CASSMQQGKNEQFF. CDR3 sequence (DNA): TGTGCCAGCAGCATGCAACAGGGGAAGAATGAGCAGTTCTTC.

V is TRBV5-1 and J is TRBJ1-1; the D is unclear. Trimming took off 4 bases at V and 1 base at J, with 11 bases between the two ends. Germline lookup yields CDR1 SGHRS and CDR2 YFSETQ. CDR3 length: 14 residues. CDR3 amino acids: CASSVRNSNTEAFF. The CDR3 region has the DNA TGCGCCAGCAGCGTCAGAAATTCGAACACTGAAGCTTTCTTT.

The gene calls are TRBV20-1 and TRBJ2-3; D not certain. V was clipped by 3 bases and J by 6 bases, with 4 bases between them. The CDR3 is 10 amino acids. Looked up from germline, CDR1 is DFQATT and CDR2 is SNEGSKA (reference sequence). The CDR3 loop reads CSASSDTQYF. CDR3 DNA sequence: TGCAGTGCTAGCTCGGATACGCAGTATTTT.

The chain combines TRBV11-2 with TRBJ1-6, with 9 bases aligning to TRBD1. Trimming cost V 6 bases and J 13 bases; bases outside gene matches: 13. Germline V gene data show CDR1 as SGHAT and CDR2 as FQNNGV. This CDR3 has 15 amino acids. Written as DNA, the CDR3 is TGTGCCAGCAGGTCACTACGGGGACAGGGAGAGCCCCTCCACTTT. Encoded protein: CASRSLRGQGEPLHF.

The chain recombines TRBV19 with TRBJ1-1; 9 positions agree with TRBD1. The CDR3 length is 14 residues. With V trimmed by 5 bases and J by 4 bases, 5 bases remained unmatched. Germline V gives CDR1 LNHDA, CDR2 SQIVND (reference sequence). The CDR3 DNA sequence: TGTGCCAGTAGTGCCCGGGACAGGGCCACTGAAGCTTTCTTT. This translates into CASSARDRATEAFF.

The chain links TRBV20-1 to TRBJ2-1; 8 nucleotides agree with TRBD2. V dropped 3 bases and J dropped 4; count of bases not matched to a gene: 17. The CDR3 runs to 18 residues. The germline V gene has CDR1 DFQATT and CDR2 SNEGSKA (reference sequence). The CDR3 loop is CSASSASGGPAFYNEQFF. CDR3 bases: TGCAGTGCTAGTTCGGCGAGCGGGGGCCCCGCTTTTTACAATGAGCAGTTCTTC.

The chain carries TRBV5-4 and TRBJ1-3; D not certain. Trimming pared 3 bases from V and 4 bases from J, leaving 14 bases between. Per the germline V gene, CDR1 is SGHNT and CDR2 is YYREEE (reference sequence). The CDR3 sequence is 15 residues long. The CDR3 bases are TGTGCCAGCAGCTCACAAAGGACGGGGGGAAACACCATATATTTT. Translation: CASSSQRTGGNTIYF.

The chain uses TRBV4-1 and TRBJ2-7; maybe TRBD2 (7 bases). Germline assignment: CDR1 MGHRA and CDR2 YSYEKL. V was clipped by 0 bases and J by 9 bases, with 12 bases between them. The CDR3 length is 13 residues. The CDR3 DNA is TGCGCCAGCAGCCAAGATAGGGGGGGCGGGCAGTACTTC. Protein product: CASSQDRGGGQYF.

The gene calls are TRBV5-4 and TRBJ1-2, with D hard to call. V gave up 2 bases and J gave up 3 bases, with 20 bases separating them. The CDR3 contains 17 residues. Germline assignment: CDR1 SGHNT and CDR2 YYREEE (reference sequence). The CDR3 coding sequence is TGTGCCAGCAGCTTTGCCCACCCAACCCAAACTGACTATGGCTACACCTTC. Encoded protein: CASSFAHPTQTDYGYTF.

The rearrangement links TRBV5-4 to TRBJ2-7; 10 nucleotides align to TRBD2. Germline CDR1 and CDR2: SGHNT and YYREEE (reference sequence). Unmatched junction bases numbered 7, after V lost 3 bases and J lost 7 bases. This CDR3 spans 14 amino acids. CDR3 sequence: CASSSNLLAGEQYF. DNA for the CDR3: TGTGCCAGCAGCTCGAACTTACTAGCGGGGGAGCAGTACTTC.

This clone has just a few counts. CDR3 coding DNA: TGTGCCAGCAGTTTGGCACTAGCGGGGGATAACGGGGAGCTGTTTTTT. This sequence encodes CASSLALAGDNGELFF. This chain connects TRBV27 to TRBJ2-2, with 11 bases fitting TRBD2. Looked up from germline, CDR1 is MNHEY and CDR2 is SMNVEV (reference sequence). The ends lost 3 bases at V and 7 bases at J; junction bases unmatched: 7. CDR3 length: 16 amino acids.

This clone was seen a few times. V gene TRBV2 combines with J gene TRBJ1-1, with D maybe TRBD1 (5 bases). This CDR3 spans 14 amino acids. Germline V CDR1 and CDR2: SNHLY, FYNNEI. V shed 7 bases and J shed 7 bases, with 19 bases lying between them. CDR3 DNA: TGTGCCAGCACCCATCGCGGGGCCTCCGTTGAAGCTTTCTTT. Amino acid sequence: CASTHRGASVEAFF.

The V and J genes are TRBV7-8 and TRBJ2-7; 7 nucleotides agree with TRBD1. After removal of 5 bases from V and 0 bases from J, the junction contained 7 bases not matched to a gene. Germline V CDR1 and CDR2: SGHVS, FQNEAQ. The CDR3 runs 15 residues. CDR3 protein: CASSTGTASSYEQYF. The CDR3 bases are TGTGCCAGCAGCACAGGGACAGCCAGCTCCTACGAGCAGTACTTC. Full variable domain (remainder filled in from reference TRBV7-8 and TRBJ2-7): GAGVSQSPRYKVAKRGQDVALRCDPISGHVSLFWYQQALGQGPEFLTYFQNEAQLDKSGLPSDRFFAERPEGSVSTLKIQRTQQEDSAVYLCASSTGTASSYEQYFGPGTRLTVT.

The chain uses TRBV24-1 and TRBJ2-3; 10 bases map to TRBD1. This CDR3 comprises 17 residues. Germline V gene sequence: CDR1 KGHDR, CDR2 SFDVKD. With 4 bases clipped from V and 2 bases from J, the junction kept 8 bases outside the gene matches. The CDR3 protein is CATSENPGQGSTDTQYF. DNA for the CDR3: TGTGCCACCAGTGAAAATCCGGGACAGGGGTCCACAGATACGCAGTATTTT.

This clone was observed once. Written as DNA, the CDR3 is TGTGCCAGCAGTCCCCCAACTAGCGCCAGCTCCTACAATGAGCAGTTCTTC. Its translation is CASSPPTSASSYNEQFF. The chain recombines TRBV27 with TRBJ2-1; 7 nucleotides match TRBD2. This CDR3 comprises 17 residues. Germline V gives CDR1 MNHEY, CDR2 SMNVEV (reference sequence). V was pared by 5 bases and J by 0 bases, with 10 bases of the junction left unmatched.

This clone appeared a single time. The V and J genes are TRBV5-1 and TRBJ2-5, with 8 nucleotides matching TRBD1. In germline, CDR1 is SGHRS, CDR2 YFSETQ. J lost 5 bases, V lost 2 bases, and 8 bases had no gene match. The CDR3 contains 15 residues. The CDR3 reads CASSFQGAVGETQYF. The CDR3 nucleotides read TGCGCCAGCAGCTTCCAGGGGGCAGTCGGGGAGACCCAGTACTTC.

The chain recombines TRBV28 with TRBJ2-7, with TRBD2 matching over 7 bases. CDR3 size: 14 residues. Trimming removed 4 bases from V and 0 bases from J; junction bases left unmatched: 3. The germline CDR1 and CDR2 sequences are MDHEN and SYDVKM. The CDR3, as DNA: TGTGCCAGCAGTTCGGGGGGTAGCTCCTACGAGCAGTACTTC. It encodes CASSSGGSSYEQYF.

The chain uses TRBV4-1 and TRBJ2-5, with 9 positions matching TRBD2. The CDR3 loop spans 16 amino acids. V was clipped by 1 base and J by 9 bases; unmatched bases: 12. Germline lookup yields CDR1 MGHRA and CDR2 YSYEKL. The CDR3 sequence: CASSQGRGLAAGAQYF. CDR3 bases: TGCGCCAGCAGCCAAGGGCGGGGACTAGCAGCCGGGGCCCAGTACTTC.

This clone occurred once. The V and J genes are TRBV2 and TRBJ1-2, with TRBD1 matching over 7 bases. Germline loops: CDR1 SNHLY, CDR2 FYNNEI. The V gene end was trimmed by 6 bases and the J gene end by 4 bases; junction bases not matched to a gene: 5. This CDR3 region has 13 residues. Written as DNA, the CDR3 is TGTGCCAGCAGCCCGGGACAGTCCTATGGCTACACCTTC. Translating gives CASSPGQSYGYTF.

The gene calls are TRBV4-1 and TRBJ1-2; 9 bases map to TRBD1. The CDR3 is 15 residues long. Germline CDR1 reads MGHRA; CDR2 reads YSYEKL. V lost 0 bases, J lost 4 bases, and 3 bases stayed unmatched. The CDR3 nucleotides are TGCGCCAGCAGCCAAGAGGACAGGGGAGGCTATGGCTACACCTTC. It is translated as CASSQEDRGGYGYTF.

V and J are TRBV3-1 (or the pseudogene TRBV3-2) and TRBJ2-5; D not resolved. Germline V CDR1 and CDR2: LGHDT, YNNKEL (reference sequence). Trimming pared 1 base from V and 7 bases from J, leaving 7 bases between. This CDR3 has 12 amino acids. CDR3 DNA: TGTGCCAGCAGCCAAGTGCGCGGGACCCAGTACTTC. Translated, it gives CASSQVRGTQYF.

This clone appeared a single time. The chain recombines TRBV7-9 with TRBJ2-7; 8 nucleotides line up with TRBD1. This CDR3 has 15 residues. Germline CDR1 SEHNR, CDR2 FQNEAQ (reference sequence). The V and J ends lost 1 base and 2 bases, in that order; junction bases with no gene match: 4. This CDR3 reads CASSLVGTGTYEQYF. Written as DNA, the CDR3 is TGTGCCAGCAGCTTAGTTGGGACAGGTACCTACGAGCAGTACTTC.

The CDR3 DNA reads TGTGCTCACAGGGGGGGCCTTCCTCGCGGAGATACGCAGTATTTT. Encoded protein: CAHRGGLPRGDTQYF. This chain joins TRBV2 and TRBJ2-3, with a possible D match to TRBD1 (8 bases). The CDR3 runs 15 residues. Germline lookup yields CDR1 SNHLY and CDR2 FYNNEI.

The chain is built from TRBV11-2 and TRBJ2-7, with D possibly being TRBD1 (5 bases). The CDR3 spans 16 residues. From germline, CDR1 is SGHAT and CDR2 FQNNGV. Trimming cost V 2 bases and J 3 bases, with 17 bases left between them. CDR3 DNA sequence: TGTGCCAGCAGCTTAAAGGCTTGGGGCCAAGTCTACGAGCAGTACTTC. It codes for CASSLKAWGQVYEQYF. The full variable domain, with the rest looked up from reference TRBV11-2 and TRBJ2-7, is EAGVAQSPRYKIIEKRQSVAFWCNPISGHATLYWYQQILGQGPKLLIQFQNNGVVDDSQLPKDRFSAERLKGVDSTLKIQPAKLEDSAVYLCASSLKAWGQVYEQYFGPGTRLTVT.

CDR3: CASSLGQGGTGELFF. Here the CDR3 DNA reads TGTGCCAGCAGCCTGGGACAGGGCGGTACCGGGGAGCTGTTTTTT. V is TRBV5-4 and J is TRBJ2-2; TRBD1 matches 9 bases. CDR3 length equals 15 residues. CDR1 and CDR2 (germline): SGHNT, YYREEE (reference sequence). J was trimmed by 5 bases and V by 4 bases; bases with no gene match: 6.

The rearrangement links TRBV28 to TRBJ2-5; TRBD2 aligns across 9 bases. The J segment lost 2 bases and the V segment lost 2 bases, leaving 3 bases of the junction unmatched. The CDR3 runs 15 residues. Germline V gene data show CDR1 as MDHEN and CDR2 as SYDVKM. The chain's CDR3 is CASSLVAGEQETQYF. The CDR3 nucleotides read TGTGCCAGCAGTTTAGTAGCGGGGGAGCAAGAGACCCAGTACTTC.